This passage covers 22 T cell receptor beta chains from one sample sequenced in a study of cytomegalovirus exposure and HLA in healthy donors (dated by TCRdb to about 2017). The library was prepared using the immunoSEQ multiplex PCR assay. The multiplex PCR relied on a mix of 60 forward primers for TCR Vbeta segments and 13 reverse primers for TCR Jbeta segments. TCRdb took this table from immuneACCESS and kept in-frame rearrangements with V and J called. Such tables lack part of the clones; where checked against another copy, unresolved V genes explain under half of the gap, and the rest is unexplained. In all, the sample holds some 130,000 clones, and around four fifths of those were seen once. 1.5% of the sample lies in the top ten. Sequenced: PBMCs. The receptors here all came from a female donor in good health and CMV-seronegative.

The CDR3 protein is CASSLGTSGRVLRTQYF. The DNA of the CDR3 is TGTGCCAGTAGTCTCGGGACTAGCGGGAGGGTTTTAAGGACGCAGTATTTT. This chain links TRBV19 with TRBJ2-3; 16 bases align to TRBD2. Germline CDR1 is LNHDA and CDR2 is SQIVND (reference sequence). The CDR3 extends over 17 amino acids. V trimming: 5 bases; J trimming: 9 bases; junction bases outside the gene matches: 11. The full variable domain, rest sourced from reference TRBV19 and TRBJ2-3, is DGGITQSPKYLFRKEGQNVTLSCEQNLNHDAMYWYRQDPGQGLRLIYYSQIVNDFQKGDIAEGYSVSREKKESFPLTVTSAQKNPTAFYLCASSLGTSGRVLRTQYFGPGTRLTVL.

This clone was observed a single time. This chain connects TRBV27 to TRBJ2-3, with D maybe TRBD2 (6 bases). Trimming took 3 bases from V and 6 from J, leaving 25 bases between them. From germline, CDR1 is MNHEY and CDR2 SMNVEV (reference sequence). The length of the CDR3 is 18 residues. The CDR3 coding sequence is TGTGCCAGCAGTTTTTCGGCGGCGGAGGGCACATTTATTGATACGCAGTATTTT. It specifies CASSFSAAEGTFIDTQYF.

The chain employs TRBV4-3 and TRBJ2-7; 12 bases are a match to TRBD2. The CDR3 totals 16 residues. The germline CDR1 and CDR2 sequences are LGHNA and YSLEER. The junction had 4 bases not matched to a gene; V was cut back by 4 bases and J by 0 bases. For the CDR3, the DNA is TGCGCCAGCAGCCCTTCGACTAGCGGGAGCTCCTACGAGCAGTACTTC. This gives the protein CASSPSTSGSSYEQYF.

The chain joins TRBV7-2 to TRBJ2-7, with 9 positions matching TRBD1. After removal of 7 bases from V and 1 base from J, the junction contained 8 bases not matched to a gene. The CDR3 extends over 15 amino acids. CDR1 and CDR2 from the germline V gene are SGHTA and FQGNSA. CDR3 DNA: TGTGCCAGCACTCTGGACAGGGGAGCTTCCTACGAGCAGTACTTC. It encodes CASTLDRGASYEQYF.

The chain uses TRBV2 and TRBJ1-6, with 7 bases fitting TRBD1. V was clipped by 5 bases and J by 11 bases; unmatched bases: 9. Germline V gene sequence: CDR1 SNHLY, CDR2 FYNNEI. CDR3 length: 14 residues. The CDR3 loop reads CASSTQGEGAPLHF. The CDR3, as DNA: TGTGCCAGCAGTACTCAGGGGGAAGGCGCACCCCTCCACTTT.

V is TRBV7-9 and J is TRBJ2-7; TRBD1 agrees at 10 bases. The CDR3 has 18 residues. V lost 0 bases and J lost 2; bases outside the gene matches: 10. Germline-derived CDR1 and CDR2 are SEHNR and FQNEAQ (reference sequence). CDR3 nucleotide sequence: TGTGCCAGCAGCTTAGCAGGACAGGGGGTTAGCGGTGCCTACGAGCAGTACTTC. Residues: CASSLAGQGVSGAYEQYF.

This clone was counted between two and nine times. The J gene is TRBJ2-7, the V gene TRBV4-1, with a possible D match to TRBD1 (5 bases). There are 16 residues in the CDR3. Germline lookup yields CDR1 MGHRA and CDR2 YSYEKL. Trimming cost V 0 bases and J 3 bases, with 15 bases left between them. The CDR3 sequence: CASSQDLQGWNYEQYF. The DNA of the CDR3 is TGCGCCAGCAGCCAAGATCTCCAGGGCTGGAACTACGAGCAGTACTTC.

The CDR3 spells CASSPLAGAPNEQFF. CDR3 DNA sequence: TGCGCCAGCAGCCCTCTAGCGGGAGCACCCAATGAGCAGTTCTTC. The rearrangement links TRBV5-1 to TRBJ2-1; 10 positions agree with TRBD2. V lost 4 bases and J lost 6; bases outside the gene matches: 7. The CDR3 covers 15 residues. Per the germline V gene, CDR1 is SGHRS and CDR2 is YFSETQ.

This chain connects TRBV4-1 to TRBJ2-1, with D possibly matching TRBD1 (6 bases). Per the germline V gene, CDR1 is MGHRA and CDR2 is YSYEKL. This CDR3 region has 19 residues. V was shortened by 5 bases and J by 0 bases, with 23 bases between the two germline ends. Written as DNA, the CDR3 is TGCGCCAGCAGCTTTCCACAGGGATCGGCTAATATCTCCTACAATGAGCAGTTCTTC. Its protein is CASSFPQGSANISYNEQFF.

The sample holds one count of this clone. The J gene is TRBJ2-2, the V gene TRBV10-3; TRBD1 aligns across 12 bases. Germline V lookup: CDR1 ENHRY, CDR2 SYGVKD. Trimming took 0 bases from V and 3 from J; bases not matched to a gene: 2. The CDR3 runs 17 residues. Written as DNA, the CDR3 is TGTGCCATCAGTGAGTCCGGGACAGGGGGCGACACCGGGGAGCTGTTTTTT. As protein: CAISESGTGGDTGELFF.

The chain recombines TRBV10-1 with TRBJ1-5; D gene uncertain. V lost 2 bases, J lost 1 base, and 3 bases lay in between. Germline assignment: CDR1 WNHNN and CDR2 SYGVQD (reference sequence). The CDR3 is 13 amino acids. CDR3 DNA sequence: TGCGCCAGCAGTGAGACAAGCAATCAGCCCCAGCATTTT. Translated, it gives CASSETSNQPQHF.

The CDR3 bases are TGCGCCAGCAGTAAAGTAACGATTTTAGCAGATACGCAGTATTTT. Translating gives CASSKVTILADTQYF. This chain connects TRBV10-2 to TRBJ2-3; no clear D. V gave up 5 bases and J gave up 4 bases, with 16 bases separating them. Germline CDR1 and CDR2: WSHSY and SAAADI. There are 15 residues in the CDR3.

This rearrangement joins TRBV5-4 to TRBJ2-3; possible D gene TRBD2, 5 bases. CDR1 is SGHNT, CDR2 YYREEE, per germline (reference sequence). This CDR3 comprises 15 residues. Trimming took off 0 bases at V and 1 base at J, with 9 bases between the two ends. CDR3 bases: TGTGCCAGCAGCTTGGGCGGGTCCGGCACAGATACGCAGTATTTT. Encoded protein: CASSLGGSGTDTQYF.

The genes are TRBV6-1 and TRBJ1-2; D is perhaps TRBD1 (6 bases). This CDR3 is 14 amino acids long. Trimming removed 4 bases from V and 3 bases from J, with 12 bases in between. Germline V gene data show CDR1 as MNHNS and CDR2 as SASEGT. In DNA, the CDR3 is TGTGCCAGCAGTGCCTATGCAGGGGACTATGGCTACACCTTC. Protein product: CASSAYAGDYGYTF.

The chain recombines TRBV29-1 with TRBJ2-1; TRBD2 matches at 14 bases. CDR1 is SQVTM and CDR2 is ANQGSEA in the germline V gene. The CDR3 has 15 residues. Unmatched junction bases numbered 3, after V lost 0 bases and J lost 8 bases. Written as DNA, the CDR3 is TGCAGCGTTGAAGATGGGACTAGCGGGAGTCATGAGCAGTTCTTC. This gives the protein CSVEDGTSGSHEQFF.

On this clone itself: Germline is not matched at one junction end, which may reflect a read error. The chain is built from TRBV5-1 and TRBJ2-7; possible D gene TRBD2, 5 bases. CDR1 SGHRS and CDR2 YFSETQ come from the germline V gene. The CDR3 is 16 residues long. The CDR3 sequence is CASSLASGRSSYGQYF. The CDR3 DNA reads TGCGCCAGCAGCTTGGCCAGCGGACGGAGCTCCTACGGGCAGTACTTC.

This clone was detected only once. This chain uses TRBV9 with TRBJ2-1; no firm D call. This CDR3 spans 15 amino acids. The V end was cut by 3 bases, the J end by 6 bases, with 16 bases between. CDR1 is SGDLS, CDR2 YYNGEE, per germline. CDR3 loop: CASSDRHGEGNEQFF. Written as DNA, the CDR3 is TGTGCCAGCAGCGATCGACATGGCGAAGGCAATGAGCAGTTCTTC.

The rearrangement uses TRBV28 and TRBJ1-5; maybe TRBD1 (5 bases). Trimming took 3 bases from V and 5 from J, leaving 17 bases between them. The length of the CDR3 is 16 residues. CDR1 is MDHEN, CDR2 SYDVKM, per germline. CDR3 amino acids: CASSFRAGLTDQPQHF. The CDR3 DNA sequence: TGTGCCAGCAGTTTTCGTGCAGGGCTTACTGATCAGCCCCAGCATTTT. Using reference TRBV28 and TRBJ1-5 for the parts outside the CDR3, the full variable domain is DVKVTQSSRYLVKRTGEKVFLECVQDMDHENMFWYRQDPGLGLRLIYFSYDVKMKEKGDIPEGYSVSREKKERFSLILESASTNQTSMYLCASSFRAGLTDQPQHFGDGTRLSIL.

The chain is built from TRBV19 and TRBJ2-5, with D possibly being TRBD2 (6 bases). The CDR3 length is 15 residues. V shed 4 bases and J shed 2 bases, with 14 bases lying between them. The germline V gene encodes CDR1 LNHDA and CDR2 SQIVND (reference sequence). CDR3 loop: CASSTSWGGQETQYF. The DNA of the CDR3 is TGTGCCAGTAGTACCTCATGGGGAGGACAAGAGACCCAGTACTTC.

This clone came up many times. The same CDR3 arises from other DNA sequences in this sample as well. V and J are TRBV5-6 and TRBJ2-4; 10 bases map to TRBD2. Germline V CDR1 and CDR2: SGHDT, YYEEEE. This CDR3 region has 16 residues. Unmatched junction bases numbered 0, after V lost 0 bases and J lost 0 bases. CDR3 sequence reads: CASSLGLAGAKNIQYF. The CDR3, as DNA: TGTGCCAGCAGCTTGGGACTAGCGGGAGCCAAAAACATTCAGTACTTC.

This clone has only a few counts. This sequence joins TRBV6-5 and TRBJ2-5, with 7 bases fitting TRBD1. The CDR3 consists of 14 residues. J was trimmed by 4 bases and V by 10 bases; bases with no gene match: 12. The germline gives CDR1 MNHEY, CDR2 SVGAGI. As DNA, the CDR3 is TGTGCCATCTCCCAGAGGGGGCTGGGAGAGACCCAGTACTTC. It codes for CAISQRGLGETQYF.

The chain is built from TRBV5-1 and TRBJ2-5; TRBD1 matches at 7 bases. The V gene's germline CDR1 is SGHRS and CDR2 YFSETQ. The J segment lost 2 bases and the V segment lost 3 bases, leaving 4 bases of the junction unmatched. This CDR3 is 14 amino acids long. The CDR3 sequence: CASSSGTVQETQYF. The CDR3 bases are TGCGCCAGCAGCTCCGGGACAGTGCAAGAGACCCAGTACTTC. The whole variable domain, filled in from reference TRBV5-1 and TRBJ2-5, reads KAGVTQTPRYLIKTRGQQVTLSCSPISGHRSVSWYQQTPGQGLQFLFEYFSETQRNKGNFPGRFSGRQFSNSRSEMNVSTLELGDSALYLCASSSGTVQETQYFGPGTRLLVL.